The 20 T cell receptor beta chains below were found in one sample sequenced in a study of cytomegalovirus exposure and HLA in healthy donors. PCR was performed using 60 Vbeta and 13 Jbeta primers. Only in-frame clones appear in the TCRdb table, and some are missing; sequencing was by immunoSEQ multiplex PCR. The table lists 150,000 to 200,000 clones. Sequencing used PBMCs. Every receptor here comes from a man aged 25 to 40 in good health and CMV-seronegative.

V usage is TRBV30 and J usage is TRBJ2-1, with 12 bases identical to TRBD2. Germline CDR1 is GTSNPN and CDR2 is SVGIG (reference sequence). The V segment lost 3 bases and the J segment 7 bases; nucleotides outside the gene matches: 13. This CDR3 contains 17 residues. CDR3 sequence: CAWRRGLLAGGNNEQFF. In DNA, the CDR3 is TGTGCCTGGAGGCGTGGGCTCCTAGCGGGAGGGAATAATGAGCAGTTCTTC. Based on the CDR3 plus reference TRBV30 and TRBJ2-1, the full variable domain is SQTIHQWPATLVQPVGSPLSLECTVEGTSNPNLYWYRQAAGRGLQLLFYSVGIGQISSEVPQNLSASRPQDRQFILSSKKLLLSDSGFYLCAWRRGLLAGGNNEQFFGPGTRLTVL.

V usage is TRBV7-8 and J usage is TRBJ2-2; no firm D call. V was clipped by 4 bases and J by 7 bases, with 10 bases between them. The germline CDR1 and CDR2 sequences are SGHVS and FQNEAQ. The CDR3 consists of 13 residues. CDR3 nucleotide sequence: TGTGCCAGCAGCTCTGCAACTCACGGGGAGCTGTTTTTT. It yields the protein CASSSATHGELFF.

The J gene is TRBJ1-2, the V gene TRBV7-8, with TRBD1 matching over 7 bases. V lost 5 bases to trimming and J lost 5 bases; unmatched junction nucleotides: 11. The CDR3 covers 15 residues. Per the germline V gene, CDR1 is SGHVS and CDR2 is FQNEAQ. In DNA, the CDR3 is TGTGCCAGCAGCCACGGGACAGCCTATGGGTATGGCTACACCTTC. This codes for CASSHGTAYGYGYTF.

This chain links TRBV5-4 with TRBJ2-1; D uncertain. Germline CDR1 reads SGHNT; CDR2 reads YYREEE (reference sequence). The CDR3 runs to 12 residues. V lost 3 bases to trimming and J lost 9 bases, with 10 bases between them. The CDR3 DNA sequence: TGTGCCAGCAGCTCAAATGCGGTTGAGCAGTTCTTC. This codes for CASSSNAVEQFF.

V usage is TRBV20-1 and J usage is TRBJ1-1; 7 bases fit TRBD1. Germline V gives CDR1 DFQATT, CDR2 SNEGSKA (reference sequence). The CDR3 has 11 residues. The junction had 6 bases not matched to a gene; V was cut back by 3 bases and J by 11 bases. The DNA of the CDR3 is TGCAGTGCTAGGACAGGGACCGTGGCTTTCTTT. This codes for CSARTGTVAFF.

In DNA form, the CDR3 reads TGTGCCAGCAGCCTTGGGGCGGAAGAGAACACCGGGGAGCTGTTTTTT. It is translated as CASSLGAEENTGELFF. The gene calls are TRBV21-1 and TRBJ2-2; no check of the table's D call, TRBD1, against the DNA was made. TRBV21-1 is reported as a pseudogene. The CDR3 extends over 16 amino acids.

The gene calls are TRBV29-1 and TRBJ1-1; 9 positions agree with TRBD1. The CDR3 totals 16 residues. With 0 bases clipped from V and 0 bases from J, the junction kept 5 bases outside the gene matches. Germline-derived CDR1 and CDR2 are SQVTM and ANQGSEA. This CDR3 is CSVEDFRQGVNTEAFF. The CDR3 DNA reads as TGCAGCGTTGAAGACTTCCGACAGGGGGTGAACACTGAAGCTTTCTTT.

The chain recombines TRBV9 with TRBJ2-3; TRBD1 aligns across 9 bases. Germline values: CDR1 SGDLS, CDR2 YYNGEE. The CDR3 runs 16 residues. V lost 2 bases to trimming and J lost 3 bases; unmatched junction nucleotides: 7. The CDR3: CASSVMGQGYTDTQYF. DNA for the CDR3: TGTGCCAGCAGCGTCATGGGACAGGGATATACAGATACGCAGTATTTT. Based on the CDR3 plus reference TRBV9 and TRBJ2-3, the full variable domain is DSGVTQTPKHLITATGQRVTLRCSPRSGDLSVYWYQQSLDQGLQFLIQYYNGEERAKGNILERFSAQQFPDLHSELNLSSLELGDSALYFCASSVMGQGYTDTQYFGPGTRLTVL.

This chain connects TRBV29-1 to TRBJ1-2; 7 positions match TRBD1. Germline CDR1 and CDR2: SQVTM and ANQGSEA. V trimming: 6 bases; J trimming: 5 bases; junction bases outside the gene matches: 12. The CDR3 length is 14 residues. In nucleotides, the CDR3 is TGCAGCGTCCTACCGGGACAGTCGACGTATGGCTACACCTTC. It translates to CSVLPGQSTYGYTF. Complete variable domain (other parts from reference TRBV29-1 and TRBJ1-2): SAVISQKPSRDICQRGTSLTIQCQVDSQVTMMFWYRQQPGQSLTLIATANQGSEATYESGFVIDKFPISRPNLTFSTLTVSNMSPEDSSIYLCSVLPGQSTYGYTFGSGTRLTVV.

For the CDR3, the DNA is TGTGCCAGCAGTCCAGGGTATAATCAGCCCCAGCATTTT. This encodes CASSPGYNQPQHF. The chain links TRBV27 to TRBJ1-5; tentative D call: TRBD1 (5 bases). Germline V gene data show CDR1 as MNHEY and CDR2 as SMNVEV (reference sequence). The V end lost 5 bases, the J end lost 4 bases, and 9 bases lay between the germline ends. The CDR3 sequence is 13 residues long.

The chain links TRBV27 to TRBJ1-5; 10 bases match TRBD1. Germline values: CDR1 MNHEY, CDR2 SMNVEV (reference sequence). The CDR3 is 18 amino acids. Losses at the gene ends were 2 bases for V and 14 bases for J; bases not matched to a gene: 21. The chain's CDR3 is CASSLRPPRQGAVSPKHF. The CDR3 nucleotides are TGTGCCAGCAGTTTACGCCCCCCCCGACAGGGGGCAGTCAGCCCTAAGCATTTT.

The V and J genes are TRBV4-2 and TRBJ2-5; 13 nucleotides align to TRBD2. Germline loops: CDR1 LGHNA, CDR2 YNFKEQ. The junction had 7 bases not matched to a gene; V was cut back by 4 bases and J by 5 bases. This CDR3 comprises 16 residues. The CDR3 nucleotides read TGTGCCAGCAGCCTCGGGACTAGCGGGAAGGAGGAGACCCAGTACTTC. It encodes CASSLGTSGKEETQYF.

In the case of this clone: A read error may produce the germline difference seen at one junction end. This chain joins TRBV19 and TRBJ1-6, with D perhaps TRBD1 (5 bases). Per the germline V gene, CDR1 is LNHDA and CDR2 is SQIVND (reference sequence). The CDR3 spans 17 residues. The CDR3 bases are TGTGCCAGTAGCTTAGACGCAGGGTCCTCCTATAATTCACCCCTCCGCTTT. Its protein product is CASSLDAGSSYNSPLRF.

This chain connects TRBV6-1 to TRBJ1-1, with 7 bases matching TRBD1. V trimming: 9 bases; J trimming: 8 bases; junction bases outside the gene matches: 12. This CDR3 has 13 residues. The V gene's germline CDR1 is MNHNS and CDR2 SASEGT. CDR3: CASEGSGQLEAFF. The CDR3 bases are TGTGCCAGTGAGGGATCGGGACAGCTAGAAGCTTTCTTT.

CDR3 bases: TGCGCCAGCAGCACCGGCGGGGGATTCTCCTACAATGAGCAGTTCTTC. Residues: CASSTGGGFSYNEQFF. The chain has TRBV5-1 and TRBJ2-1, with 7 bases matching TRBD2. CDR3 length: 16 residues. Germline V gene sequence: CDR1 SGHRS, CDR2 YFSETQ. The J segment lost 0 bases and the V segment lost 4 bases, leaving 7 bases of the junction unmatched.

This chain joins TRBV27 and TRBJ1-1, with D possibly being TRBD1 (6 bases). The CDR3 extends over 16 amino acids. Trimming took off 5 bases at V and 1 base at J, with 17 bases between the two ends. Germline V gives CDR1 MNHEY, CDR2 SMNVEV (reference sequence). The CDR3 region has the DNA TGTGCCAGCAGTCTGGGGGCCTGGGGGGGGAACACTGAAGCTTTCTTT. Translated: CASSLGAWGGNTEAFF.

V gene TRBV5-6 combines with J gene TRBJ2-4; TRBD1 matches 8 bases. CDR3 length: 15 amino acids. V lost 4 bases and J lost 1; bases outside the gene matches: 4. Per germline, CDR1 SGHDT and CDR2 YYEEEE. CDR3 loop: CASSLRGLAKNIQYF. The CDR3 region has the DNA TGTGCCAGCAGCCTCAGGGGGCTCGCCAAAAACATTCAGTACTTC.

The CDR3 reads CASSRLTLHF. The DNA of the CDR3 is TGTGCCAGCTCACGTCTCACACTCCACTTT. The V call is TRBV18, the J call TRBJ1-6; no clear D gene. Germline V gene data show CDR1 as KGHSH and CDR2 as LQKENI. CDR3 length: 10 amino acids. The V and J ends lost 4 bases and 16 bases respectively, with 8 bases between them.

The J gene is TRBJ1-5, the V gene TRBV6-1, with TRBD1 as a possible D gene (6 bases). There are 14 residues in the CDR3. Germline lookup yields CDR1 MNHNS and CDR2 SASEGT. Deletions cut 2 bases from V and 7 bases from J, with 12 bases between. The CDR3 region has the DNA TGTGCCAGCAGTGAATTTGACAGGAACCAGCCCCAGCATTTT. Translating it yields CASSEFDRNQPQHF.

The CDR3 is CAIKAQGTLETQYF. The CDR3 coding sequence is TGTGCCATCAAGGCACAGGGCACCCTAGAGACCCAGTACTTC. The chain is built from TRBV10-3 and TRBJ2-5; weak D call: TRBD1 (6 bases). V was shortened by 7 bases and J by 4 bases, with 16 bases between the two germline ends. The CDR3 runs 14 residues. Germline V lookup: CDR1 ENHRY, CDR2 SYGVKD.